These T cell receptor beta chains were read from a single sample in a study of T cells in Graves' hyperthyroidism and ophthalmopathy. TCRdb re-called the multiplex PCR reads through MiXCR, storing one row per CDR3 protein. The repertoire holds about 610,000 distinct CDR3 sequences, with about half as singletons. Sequenced material: peripheral blood or thyroid tissue (not recorded which). These receptor sequences come from a woman aged 18-30 years with Graves' hyperthyroidism. The CDR3 runs from the conserved cysteine through the conserved F or W. A D gene is named only where the DNA matches it firmly. Clone size is not always given. Where it is, it says once, few, many or a class for expanded clones.

clone_size j_call v_call d_call cdr3_nt cdr3_aa
many TRBJ1-2 TRBV20-1 TRBD1 TGCAGTGCTAGCCCAGGGGGTTATGGCTACACCTTC CSASPGGYGYTF
many TRBJ1-1 TRBV20-1 TRBD1 TGCAGTGCTTTCCCAGGGGGCACTGAAGCTTTCTTT CSAFPGGTEAFF
many TRBJ2-7 TRBV7-9 NA TGTGCCAGCAGCTTAGCGCCCAGGAGCGAGCAGTACTTC CASSLAPRSEQYF
many TRBJ1-1 TRBV6-5 NA TGTGCCAGCAGTTACTCTCCGGGTTACACTGAAGCTTTCTTT CASSYSPGYTEAFF
many TRBJ2-7 TRBV3-1 NA TGTGCCAGCAGCCTCAACAGGGACCACGAGCAGTACTTC CASSLNRDHEQYF
NA TRBJ2-2 TRBV7-9 TRBD1 TGTGCCAGCAGCTTATCCGGGACAGGGCACACCGGGGAGCTGTTTTTT CASSLSGTGHTGELFF
many TRBJ2-7 TRBV15 TRBD1 TGTGCCACCAGCAGGGGACAGGCCTACTCCTACGAGCAGTACTTC CATSRGQAYSYEQYF
NA TRBJ1-4 TRBV6-5 NA TGTGCCAGCAGTTCCGATCCGGTTTCGGTCACTAATGAAAAACTGTTTTTT CASSSDPVSVTNEKLFF
NA TRBJ2-5 TRBV27 TRBD1 TGTGCCAGCAGTTTATGGCAGGGGGCGAACCAAGAGACCCAGTACTTC CASSLWQGANQETQYF
NA TRBJ2-2 TRBV7-2 TRBD2 TGTGCCAGCAGCCCCGATAGCGGGCGGGGGGAGCTGTTTTTT CASSPDSGRGELFF
few TRBJ1-1 TRBV7-9 TRBD1 TGTGCCAGCAGCTTGGTGGGGGACAGCCTGATAAACACTGAAGCTTTCTTT CASSLVGDSLINTEAFF
many TRBJ2-7 TRBV6-5 NA TGTGCCAGCAGTTCTCCCGCCGGGTTCGAGCAGTACTTC CASSSPAGFEQYF
NA TRBJ2-1 TRBV7-2 NA TGTGCCAGCAGCTTATGGCTAGCTGACAATGAGCAGTTCTTC CASSLWLADNEQFF
many TRBJ1-6 TRBV3-1 NA TGTGCCAGCAGCCAAGGGAACAGAGGAAATTCACCCCTCCACTTT CASSQGNRGNSPLHF
many TRBJ2-3 TRBV7-3 NA TGTGCCAGCAGCTTAACGTTCGCAGATACGCAGTATTTT CASSLTFADTQYF
NA TRBJ2-7 TRBV4-2 TRBD1 TGTGCCAGCAGCCAAGATGAGACAGGGGGCTACTACGAGCAGTACTTC CASSQDETGGYYEQYF
few TRBJ2-3 TRBV24-1 NA TGTGCCACCAGTTTACAGAGCGCAGATACGCAGTATTTT CATSLQSADTQYF
NA TRBJ1-5 TRBV20-1 TRBD1 TGCAGTGCCAGCAGCTTGGACAGGGATCAGCCCCAGCATTTT CSASSLDRDQPQHF
many TRBJ1-2 TRBV7-2 TRBD1 TGTGCCAGCAGCTTACCCTGGGACAGAGGTCATGGCTACACCTTC CASSLPWDRGHGYTF
NA TRBJ1-4 TRBV29-1 NA TGCAGCAAAGGTCGGACCTGGGGTGAAAAACTGTTTTTT CSKGRTWGEKLFF
many TRBJ1-1 TRBV20-1 NA TGCAGTGCTAGAGATGGGGGGGGTGGAGCTTTCTTT CSARDGGGGAFF
many TRBJ2-3 TRBV4-1 NA TGCGCCAGCAGCCAACGGGCAGATACGCAGTATTTT CASSQRADTQYF
NA TRBJ1-1 TRBV7-2 NA TGTGCCAGCAGCCCGTGGAAGAGCAGGAACACTGAAGCTTTCTTT CASSPWKSRNTEAFF
NA TRBJ2-5 TRBV20-1 TRBD2 TGCAGTGCTAGGCGGACTAGCGGGAGCTGGGAGACCCAGTACTTC CSARRTSGSWETQYF
many TRBJ2-7 TRBV20-1 TRBD2 TGCAGTGCCCTCGTGTTCGGACTAGCGGTTTCGAGCTCCTACGAGCAGTACTTC CSALVFGLAVSSSYEQYF
many TRBJ2-7 TRBV7-2 NA TGTGCCAGCAGCTTCGCGGGGGCCCCGGGGGAGCAGTACTTC CASSFAGAPGEQYF
many TRBJ1-1 TRBV14 NA TGTGCCAGCAGCCAAGATTTAGGACTTAACACTGAAGCTTTCTTT CASSQDLGLNTEAFF
NA TRBJ2-2 TRBV5-1 TRBD2 TGCGCCAGCAGTAATCGGCTAGCGGCGAACACCGGGGAGCTGTTTTTT CASSNRLAANTGELFF
few TRBJ2-5 TRBV24-1 TRBD2 TGTGCCACCAGCGCTGGACTAGCGGGAGGGCCAGAGACCCAGTACTTC CATSAGLAGGPETQYF
many TRBJ1-2 TRBV19 NA TGTGCCAGTAGGTTGAATCTCCAGAGCTATGGCTACACCTTC CASRLNLQSYGYTF
NA TRBJ2-6 TRBV2 NA TGTGCCAGCTTTTCAGGGGGGTATGGGGCCAACGTCCTGACTTTC CASFSGGYGANVLTF
many TRBJ2-3 TRBV29-1 TRBD2 TGCAGCGTTGAACTAGCGGGAGGTAGTTATACGCAGTATTTT CSVELAGGSYTQYF
NA TRBJ1-2 TRBV7-9 NA TGTGCCAGCAGCTTACGGCTGAACTATGGCTACACCTTC CASSLRLNYGYTF
few TRBJ2-5 TRBV12-3/TRBV12-4 NA TGTGCCAGCAGTTTAGCGGGTCCCCGAGAGACCCAGTACTTC CASSLAGPRETQYF
NA TRBJ1-4 TRBV5-1 TRBD1 TGCGCCAGCAGCTCCCACCAGGGGGCAGTGGAAAAACTGTTTTTT CASSSHQGAVEKLFF
NA TRBJ2-2 TRBV10-3 NA TGTGCCATCAGTGGGGGGGACGGGGAGCTGTTTTTT CAISGGDGELFF
many TRBJ2-5 TRBV5-8 TRBD2 TGTGCCAGCAAGCCGGGACTAGCGGGACTGGAGACCCAGTACTTC CASKPGLAGLETQYF
NA TRBJ2-7 TRBV25-1 NA TGTGCCAGCAGTGAGCCAACTTTCTACGAGCAGTACTTC CASSEPTFYEQYF
many TRBJ2-7 TRBV13 TRBD2 TGTGCCAGCAGCTGGGGACTAGCGGGAGGGGTCGAGCAGTACTTC CASSWGLAGGVEQYF
many TRBJ2-7 TRBV10-3 TRBD1 TGTGCCATCAGTGAGCTAGGGACAGACTACGAGCAGTACTTC CAISELGTDYEQYF
NA TRBJ1-2 TRBV6-5 NA TGTGCCAGCAGTTACCAGCTGGGGAACTATGGCTACACCTTC CASSYQLGNYGYTF
many TRBJ2-7 TRBV6-2/TRBV6-3 NA TGTGCCAGCAGTTCAACAGGGAAGCGGTACTTC CASSSTGKRYF
NA TRBJ2-1 TRBV20-1 NA TGCAGTGCTAGAGATCAGTGGGACAATGAGCAGTTCTTC CSARDQWDNEQFF
many TRBJ1-4 TRBV12-3/TRBV12-4 NA TGTGCCAGCAGTTTGGGGGCAGGGAGGCAGGAAAAACTGTTTTTT CASSLGAGRQEKLFF
many TRBJ2-2 TRBV29-1 TRBD2 TGCAGCGTCGGACTAGCGGGAGGGCCGAGGACCGGGGAGCTGTTTTTT CSVGLAGGPRTGELFF
once TRBJ2-1 TRBV5-3 NA TGTGCCGGCAGTCAAACGCTGGCAGGGAGCTCCTACAATGAGCAGTTCTTC CAGSQTLAGSSYNEQFF
many TRBJ1-2 TRBV7-9 TRBD1 TGTGCCAGCAGCCCGAGGGGGGCAGGGGGACACAACTATGGCTACACCTTC CASSPRGAGGHNYGYTF
many TRBJ2-7 TRBV29-1 NA TGCAGCGTTGTAGAAGGGTTGGCCTACGAGCAGTACTTC CSVVEGLAYEQYF
few TRBJ1-1 TRBV29-1 NA TGCAGCTTGGATTCAGGGCGCACTGAAGCTTTCTTT CSLDSGRTEAFF
many TRBJ2-5 TRBV2 NA TGTGCCAGCACCGGACTGCAAGAGACCCAGTACTTC CASTGLQETQYF
many TRBJ2-7 TRBV10-2 NA TGCGCCAGCGGATTAGCGGAGTCCTACGAGCAGTACTTC CASGLAESYEQYF
NA TRBJ2-7 TRBV12-3/TRBV12-4 TRBD1 TGTGCCAGCAGTTCAGGGGGCAGGGAATCCTACGAGCAGTACTTC CASSSGGRESYEQYF